These 8 T cell receptor beta chains share one sample of origin, sequenced in a study of cytotoxic CD8 clonotypes in ibrutinib-treated CLL. The assay was immunoSEQ multiplex PCR, and TCRdb's table has in-frame clones only and misses some. The profile shows about 20,000 clones, around 72% of them singletons. The sequencing used PBMCs, collected before ibrutinib treatment. The receptors come from a human donor with chronic lymphocytic leukemia.

This chain connects TRBV25-1 to TRBJ1-4, with D unresolved. V was shortened by 6 bases and J by 5 bases, with 7 bases between the two germline ends. This CDR3 region has 12 residues. Germline CDR1 reads MGHDK; CDR2 reads SYGVNS. DNA of the CDR3: TGTGCCAGCAGGCCGGGCAATGAAAAACTGTTTTTT. Translated, it gives CASRPGNEKLFF. The full variable domain, completed using reference TRBV25-1 and TRBJ1-4, is EADIYQTPRYLVIGTGKKITLECSQTMGHDKMYWYQQDPGMELHLIHYSYGVNSTEKGDLSSESTVSRIRTEHFPLTLESARPSHTSQYLCASRPGNEKLFFGSGTQLSVL.

The chain recombines TRBV9 with TRBJ1-1, with 7 bases identical to TRBD1. Trimming cost V 4 bases and J 3 bases; bases outside gene matches: 9. Germline V gives CDR1 SGDLS, CDR2 YYNGEE. This CDR3 has 15 residues. The CDR3 nucleotides read TGTGCCAGCAGCCCTCAGCGGACAGGCTACACTGAAGCTTTCTTT. Translated, it gives CASSPQRTGYTEAFF.

By its share, this clone is large. The chain uses TRBV30 and TRBJ1-1; D uncertain. Germline lookup yields CDR1 GTSNPN and CDR2 SVGIG (reference sequence). Trimming took 2 bases from V and 0 from J, leaving 7 bases between them. The CDR3 contains 13 residues. As DNA, the CDR3 is TGTGCCTGGAGTATCGCGTTGAACACTGAAGCTTTCTTT. Its protein product is CAWSIALNTEAFF.

The chain combines TRBV19 with TRBJ1-5; 9 nucleotides line up with TRBD1. V trimming: 7 bases; J trimming: 1 base; junction bases outside the gene matches: 8. Per germline, CDR1 LNHDA and CDR2 SQIVND (reference sequence). The CDR3 loop spans 16 amino acids. CDR3 region: CASNEPQGASNQPQHF. For the CDR3, the DNA is TGTGCCAGTAACGAACCACAGGGGGCGAGCAATCAGCCCCAGCATTTT.

This clone was seen a handful of times. The chain couples TRBV20-1 to TRBJ1-1; D not resolved. Germline assignment: CDR1 DFQATT and CDR2 SNEGSKA (reference sequence). Trimming stripped 5 bases from V and 4 bases from J, with 8 bases between. The CDR3 is 11 residues long. The CDR3 DNA reads TGCAGTGCTTTCGAGCGCACTGAAGCTTTCTTT. Translated, it gives CSAFERTEAFF.

This clone appeared a few times. The chain uses TRBV7-3 and TRBJ1-1, with a tentative D call TRBD1 (6 bases). The CDR3 runs to 13 residues. Germline loops: CDR1 SGHTA, CDR2 FQGTGA. Deletions cut 5 bases from V and 8 bases from J, with 15 bases between. CDR3 loop: CASSERGVSEAFF. Written as DNA, the CDR3 is TGTGCCAGCAGCGAAAGGGGGGTCTCCGAAGCTTTCTTT.

The chain couples TRBV19 to TRBJ1-1, with 10 bases lining up with TRBD1. Trimming at V came to 3 bases and at J to 5 bases, leaving 9 bases not matched to a gene. Germline V gives CDR1 LNHDA, CDR2 SQIVND (reference sequence). CDR3 length equals 16 residues. CDR3: CASSILTGGIGTEAFF. CDR3 DNA: TGTGCCAGTAGTATCCTGACAGGGGGCATTGGGACTGAAGCTTTCTTT.

This clone occurred once. The chain uses TRBV19 and TRBJ1-1; no clear D. The V gene lost 3 bases and the J gene lost 4 bases, with 18 bases spanning the gap. The CDR3 totals 16 residues. The germline CDR1 and CDR2 sequences are LNHDA and SQIVND (reference sequence). As DNA, the CDR3 is TGTGCCAGTAGTATCCGGTTTCGGCGATCTAGCACTGAAGCTTTCTTT. Translation gives CASSIRFRRSSTEAFF. The full variable domain, with the rest looked up from reference TRBV19 and TRBJ1-1, is DGGITQSPKYLFRKEGQNVTLSCEQNLNHDAMYWYRQDPGQGLRLIYYSQIVNDFQKGDIAEGYSVSREKKESFPLTVTSAQKNPTAFYLCASSIRFRRSSTEAFFGQGTRLTVV.